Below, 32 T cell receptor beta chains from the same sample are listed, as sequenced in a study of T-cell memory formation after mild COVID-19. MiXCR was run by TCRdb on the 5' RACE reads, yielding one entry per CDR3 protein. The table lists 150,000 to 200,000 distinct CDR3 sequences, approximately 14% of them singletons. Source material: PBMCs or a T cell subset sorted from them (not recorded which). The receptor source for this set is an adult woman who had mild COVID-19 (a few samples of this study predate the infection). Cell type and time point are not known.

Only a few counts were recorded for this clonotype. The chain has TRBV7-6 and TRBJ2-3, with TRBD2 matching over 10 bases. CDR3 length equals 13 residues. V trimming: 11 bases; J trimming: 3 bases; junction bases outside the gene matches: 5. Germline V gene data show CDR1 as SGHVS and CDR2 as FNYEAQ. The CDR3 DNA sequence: TGTGCCGCGAGCGGGGGGGCAACAGATACGCAGTATTTT. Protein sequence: CAASGGATDTQYF.

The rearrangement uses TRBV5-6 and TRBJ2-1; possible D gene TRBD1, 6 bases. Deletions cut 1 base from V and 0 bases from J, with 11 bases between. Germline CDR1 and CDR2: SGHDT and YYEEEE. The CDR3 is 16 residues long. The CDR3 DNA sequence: TGTGCCAGCAGCTTGACGAGGGGGAGCTCCTACAATGAGCAGTTCTTC. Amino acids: CASSLTRGSSYNEQFF.

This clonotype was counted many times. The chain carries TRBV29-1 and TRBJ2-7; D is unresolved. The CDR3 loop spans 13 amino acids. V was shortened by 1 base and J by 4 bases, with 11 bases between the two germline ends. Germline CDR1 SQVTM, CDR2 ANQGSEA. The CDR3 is CSVEVPGRYEQYF. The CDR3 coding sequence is TGCAGCGTTGAAGTCCCAGGAAGATACGAGCAGTACTTC.

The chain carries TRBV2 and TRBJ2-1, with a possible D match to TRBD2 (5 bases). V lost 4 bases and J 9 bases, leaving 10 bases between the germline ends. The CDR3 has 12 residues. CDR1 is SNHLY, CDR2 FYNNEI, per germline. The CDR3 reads CASSAVAGEQFF. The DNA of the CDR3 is TGTGCCAGCAGTGCGGTGGCGGGTGAGCAGTTCTTC.

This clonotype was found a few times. The DNA for the CDR3 is TGCGCCAGCAGCCAAGAAGGCGTCTCGATGGCCAACACCGGGGAGCTGTTTTTT. It encodes CASSQEGVSMANTGELFF. The V call is TRBV4-3, the J call TRBJ2-2, with unresolved D. The germline gives CDR1 LGHNA, CDR2 YSLEER. Trimming removed 0 bases from V and 2 bases from J, with 16 bases in between. CDR3 length equals 18 residues.

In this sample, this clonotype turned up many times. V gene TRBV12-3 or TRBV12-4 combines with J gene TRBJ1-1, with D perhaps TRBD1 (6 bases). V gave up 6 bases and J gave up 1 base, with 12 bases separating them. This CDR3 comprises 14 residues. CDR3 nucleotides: TGTGCCAGCAGCCCGCCGGGACAGAACACTGAAGCTTTCTTT. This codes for CASSPPGQNTEAFF.

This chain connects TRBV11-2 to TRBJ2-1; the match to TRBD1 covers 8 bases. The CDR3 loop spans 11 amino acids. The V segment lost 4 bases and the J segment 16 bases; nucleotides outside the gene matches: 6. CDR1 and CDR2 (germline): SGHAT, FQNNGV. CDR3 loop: CASSSGQVPFF. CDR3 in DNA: TGTGCCAGCAGCTCGGGACAGGTGCCTTTCTTC. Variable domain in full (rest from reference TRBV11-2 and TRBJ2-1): EAGVAQSPRYKIIEKRQSVAFWCNPISGHATLYWYQQILGQGPKLLIQFQNNGVVDDSQLPKDRFSAERLKGVDSTLKIQPAKLEDSAVYLCASSSGQVPFFGPGTRLTVL.

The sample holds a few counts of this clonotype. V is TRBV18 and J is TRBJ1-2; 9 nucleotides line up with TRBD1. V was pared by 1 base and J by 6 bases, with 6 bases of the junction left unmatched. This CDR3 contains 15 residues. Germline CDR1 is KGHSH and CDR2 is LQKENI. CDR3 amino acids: CASSPRGQGIDGYTF. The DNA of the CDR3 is TGTGCCAGCTCACCACGGGGACAGGGAATAGATGGCTACACCTTC. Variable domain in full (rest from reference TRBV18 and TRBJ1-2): NAGVMQNPRHLVRRRGQEARLRCSPMKGHSHVYWYRQLPEEGLKFMVYLQKENIIDESGMPKERFSAEFPKEGPSILRIQQVVRGDSAAYFCASSPRGQGIDGYTFGSGTRLTVV.

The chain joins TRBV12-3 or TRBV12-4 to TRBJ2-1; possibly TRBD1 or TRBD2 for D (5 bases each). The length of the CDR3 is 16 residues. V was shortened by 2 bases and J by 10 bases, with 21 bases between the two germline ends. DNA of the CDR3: TGTGCCAGCAGTTTATTGGGGGACCAGCGGAGTGGGGAGCAGTTCTTC. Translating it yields CASSLLGDQRSGEQFF.

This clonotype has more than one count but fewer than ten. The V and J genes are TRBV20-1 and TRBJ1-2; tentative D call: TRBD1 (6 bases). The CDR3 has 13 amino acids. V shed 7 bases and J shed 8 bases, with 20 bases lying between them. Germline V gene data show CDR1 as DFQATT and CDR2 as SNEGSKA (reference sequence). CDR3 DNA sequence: TGCAGTGGGATGGGGTCAGGGGCAGAAGGCTACACCTTC. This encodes CSGMGSGAEGYTF.

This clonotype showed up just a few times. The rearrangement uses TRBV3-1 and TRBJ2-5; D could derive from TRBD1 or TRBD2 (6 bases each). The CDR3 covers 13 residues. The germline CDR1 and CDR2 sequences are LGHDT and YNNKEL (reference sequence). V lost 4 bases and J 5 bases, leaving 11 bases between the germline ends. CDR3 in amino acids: CASSPFGGETQYF. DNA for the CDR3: TGTGCCAGCAGCCCCTTCGGGGGCGAGACCCAGTACTTC.

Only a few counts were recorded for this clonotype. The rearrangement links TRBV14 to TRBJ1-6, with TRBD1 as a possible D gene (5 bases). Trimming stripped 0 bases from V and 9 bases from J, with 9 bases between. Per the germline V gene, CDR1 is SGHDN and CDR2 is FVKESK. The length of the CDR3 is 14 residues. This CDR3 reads CASSQEIRGSPLHF. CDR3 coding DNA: TGTGCCAGCAGCCAAGAGATAAGGGGTTCACCCCTCCACTTT.

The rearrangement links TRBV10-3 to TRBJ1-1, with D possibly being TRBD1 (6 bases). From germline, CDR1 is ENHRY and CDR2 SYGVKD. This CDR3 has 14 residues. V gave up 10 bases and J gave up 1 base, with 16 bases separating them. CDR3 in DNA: TGTGCCACCAAGACTAGGGGGGCGAACACTGAAGCTTTCTTT. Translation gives CATKTRGANTEAFF.

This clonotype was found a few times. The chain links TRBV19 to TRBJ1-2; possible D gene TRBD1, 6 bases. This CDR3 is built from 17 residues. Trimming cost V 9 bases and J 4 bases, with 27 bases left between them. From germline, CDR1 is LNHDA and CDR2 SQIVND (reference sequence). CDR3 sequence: CASTSALYGGAGYGYTF. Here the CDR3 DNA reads TGTGCCAGCACTTCAGCCCTTTACGGGGGGGCTGGCTATGGCTACACCTTC.

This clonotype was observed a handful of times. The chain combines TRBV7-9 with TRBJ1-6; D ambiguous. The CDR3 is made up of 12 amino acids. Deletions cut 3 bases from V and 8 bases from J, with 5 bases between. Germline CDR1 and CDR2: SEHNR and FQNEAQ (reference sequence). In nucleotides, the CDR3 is TGTGCCAGCAGCTTGGAGTATTCACCCCTCCACTTT. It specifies CASSLEYSPLHF.

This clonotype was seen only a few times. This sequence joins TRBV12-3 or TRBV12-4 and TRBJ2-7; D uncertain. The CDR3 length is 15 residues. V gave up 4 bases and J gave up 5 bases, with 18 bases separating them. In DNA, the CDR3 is TGTGCCAGCAGTTACCAAGCAGATTTCAGGAACGAGCAGTACTTC. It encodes CASSYQADFRNEQYF.

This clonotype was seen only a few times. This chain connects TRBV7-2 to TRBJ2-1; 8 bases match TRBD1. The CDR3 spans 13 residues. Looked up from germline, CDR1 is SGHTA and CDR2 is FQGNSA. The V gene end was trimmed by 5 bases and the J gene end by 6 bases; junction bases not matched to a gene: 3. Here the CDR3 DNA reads TGTGCCAGCAGCCCCGGGACAGGCAATGAGCAGTTCTTC. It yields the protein CASSPGTGNEQFF.

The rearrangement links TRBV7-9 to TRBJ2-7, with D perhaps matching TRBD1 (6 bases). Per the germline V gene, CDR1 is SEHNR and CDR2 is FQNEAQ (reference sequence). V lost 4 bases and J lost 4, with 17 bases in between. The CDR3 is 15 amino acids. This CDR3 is CASSSDRDTGYEQYF. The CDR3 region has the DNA TGTGCCAGCAGCTCGGACCGGGACACAGGATACGAGCAGTACTTC.

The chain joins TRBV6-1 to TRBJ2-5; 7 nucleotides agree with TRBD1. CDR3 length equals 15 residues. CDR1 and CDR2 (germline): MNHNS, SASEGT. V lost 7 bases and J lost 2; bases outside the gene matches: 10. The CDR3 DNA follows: TGTGCCAGCAACACCGGACAGGTCTATCAAGAGACCCAGTACTTC. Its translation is CASNTGQVYQETQYF.

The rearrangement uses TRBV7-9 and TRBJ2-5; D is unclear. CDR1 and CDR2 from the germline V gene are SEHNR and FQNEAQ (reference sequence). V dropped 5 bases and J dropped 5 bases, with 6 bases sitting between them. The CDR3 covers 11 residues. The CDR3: CASSDGETQYF. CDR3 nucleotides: TGTGCCAGCAGCGATGGTGAGACCCAGTACTTC.

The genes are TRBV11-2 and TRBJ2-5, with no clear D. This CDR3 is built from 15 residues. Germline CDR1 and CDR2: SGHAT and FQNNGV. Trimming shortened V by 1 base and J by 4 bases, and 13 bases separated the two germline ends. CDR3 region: CASSLVLPPRETQYF. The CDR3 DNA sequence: TGTGCCAGCAGCTTAGTGTTGCCACCTCGAGAGACCCAGTACTTC.

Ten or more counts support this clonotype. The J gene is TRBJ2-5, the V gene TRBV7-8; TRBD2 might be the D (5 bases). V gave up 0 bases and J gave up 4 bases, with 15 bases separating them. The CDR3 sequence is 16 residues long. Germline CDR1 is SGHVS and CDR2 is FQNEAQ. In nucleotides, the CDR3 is TGTGCCAGCAGCTTAGCAGAGGTGTCAGGAGGAGAGACCCAGTACTTC. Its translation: CASSLAEVSGGETQYF.

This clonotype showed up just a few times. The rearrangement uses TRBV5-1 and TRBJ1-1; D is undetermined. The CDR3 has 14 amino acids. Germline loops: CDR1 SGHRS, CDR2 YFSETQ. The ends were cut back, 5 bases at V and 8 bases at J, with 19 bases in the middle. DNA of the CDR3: TGCGCCAGCAGTCTTTTAGGGTATAGTAGCGAAGCTTTCTTT. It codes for CASSLLGYSSEAFF.

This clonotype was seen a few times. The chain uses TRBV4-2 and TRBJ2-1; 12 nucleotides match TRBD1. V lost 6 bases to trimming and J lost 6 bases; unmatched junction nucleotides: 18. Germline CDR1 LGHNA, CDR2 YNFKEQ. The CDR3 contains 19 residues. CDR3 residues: CASRPYGTGGASGSNEQFF. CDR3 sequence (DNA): TGTGCCAGCAGACCGTACGGGACAGGGGGCGCGAGCGGTAGCAATGAGCAGTTCTTC.

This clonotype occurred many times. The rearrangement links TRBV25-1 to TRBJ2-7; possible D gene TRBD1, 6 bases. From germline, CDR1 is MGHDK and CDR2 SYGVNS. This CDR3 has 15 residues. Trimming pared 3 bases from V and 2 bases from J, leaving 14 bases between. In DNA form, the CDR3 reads TGTGCCAGCAGTGATCCCGGACAGACCACCTACGAGCAGTACTTC. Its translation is CASSDPGQTTYEQYF.

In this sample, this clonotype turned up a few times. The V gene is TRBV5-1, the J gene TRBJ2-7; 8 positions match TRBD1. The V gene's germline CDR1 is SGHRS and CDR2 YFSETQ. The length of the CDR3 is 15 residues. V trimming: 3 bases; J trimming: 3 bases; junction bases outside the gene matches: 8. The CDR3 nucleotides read TGCGCCAGCAGCTCCGGACAGGGTAACGGCTACGAGCAGTACTTC. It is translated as CASSSGQGNGYEQYF.

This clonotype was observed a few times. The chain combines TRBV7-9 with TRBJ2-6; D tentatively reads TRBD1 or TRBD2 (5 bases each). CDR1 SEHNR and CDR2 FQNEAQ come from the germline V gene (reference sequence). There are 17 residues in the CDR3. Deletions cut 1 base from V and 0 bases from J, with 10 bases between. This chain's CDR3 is CASSLVGASSGANVLTF. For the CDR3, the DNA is TGTGCCAGCAGCTTAGTCGGGGCTAGCTCTGGGGCCAACGTCCTGACTTTC. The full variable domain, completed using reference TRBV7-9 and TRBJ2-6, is DTGVSQNPRHKITKRGQNVTFRCDPISEHNRLYWYRQTLGQGPEFLTYFQNEAQLEKSRLLSDRFSAERPKGSFSTLEIQRTEQGDSAMYLCASSLVGASSGANVLTFGAGSRLTVL.

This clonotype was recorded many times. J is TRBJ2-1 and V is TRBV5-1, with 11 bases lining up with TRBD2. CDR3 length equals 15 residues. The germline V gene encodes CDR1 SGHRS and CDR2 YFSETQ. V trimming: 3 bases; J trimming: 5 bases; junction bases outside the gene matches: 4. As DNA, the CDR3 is TGCGCCAGCAGCTCCGGGACTAGCGGCCACAATGAGCAGTTCTTC. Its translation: CASSSGTSGHNEQFF.

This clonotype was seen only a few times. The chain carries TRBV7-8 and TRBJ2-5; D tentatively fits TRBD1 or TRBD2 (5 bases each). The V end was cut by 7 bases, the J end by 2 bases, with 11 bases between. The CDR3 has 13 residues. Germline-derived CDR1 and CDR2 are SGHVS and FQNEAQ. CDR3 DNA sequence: TGTGCCAGCACCGGGGCCCCACAAGAGACCCAGTACTTC. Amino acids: CASTGAPQETQYF.

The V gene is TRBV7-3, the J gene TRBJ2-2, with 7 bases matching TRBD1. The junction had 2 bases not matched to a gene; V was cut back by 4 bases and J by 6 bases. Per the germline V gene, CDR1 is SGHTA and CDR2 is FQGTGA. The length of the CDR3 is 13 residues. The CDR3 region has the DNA TGTGCCAGCAGCTCGACAGGGCCCGGGGAGCTGTTTTTT. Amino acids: CASSSTGPGELFF.

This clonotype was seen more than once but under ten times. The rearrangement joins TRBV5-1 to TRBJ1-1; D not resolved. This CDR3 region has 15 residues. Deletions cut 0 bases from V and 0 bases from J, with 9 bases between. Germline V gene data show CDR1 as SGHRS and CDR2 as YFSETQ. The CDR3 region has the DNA TGCGCCAGCAGCTTGGGGCCGGGAATGAACACTGAAGCTTTCTTT. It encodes CASSLGPGMNTEAFF.

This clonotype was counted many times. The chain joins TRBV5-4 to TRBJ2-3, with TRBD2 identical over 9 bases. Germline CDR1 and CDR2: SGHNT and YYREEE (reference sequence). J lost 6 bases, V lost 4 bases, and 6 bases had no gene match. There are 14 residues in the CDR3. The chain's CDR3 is CASSRGGAEDTQYF. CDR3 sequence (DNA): TGTGCCAGCAGCCGCGGGGGGGCCGAGGATACGCAGTATTTT.